Listed here is a single TCR beta chain. This entry is derived from a study of blood T cell repertoires in COVID-19. Overall study context: Italy, Spain and the United States were the sources of the convalescent and acute COVID-19 samples. PBMCs, B-cell-depleted T cells, or T cells provided the cDNA or gDNA that made up the material.

The CDR3 runs to 11 residues. V was clipped by 6 bases and J by 11 bases, with 17 bases between them. Germline V lookup: CDR1 SQVTM, CDR2 ANQGSEA. Authors' processing steps: Amplification of reference gene primers provided the estimated nucleated cell counts. Produced via immunoSEQ multiplex PCR; TCRdb's table is partial and in-frame only. That table is the source of V, J and clone size, and D and trimming were worked out from the DNA. The sample carries 80,000 to 95,000 clones, roughly 83% recorded once. The sequence came from an elderly woman with active or convalescent COVID-19. The chain is built from TRBV29-1 and TRBJ2-7, with a weak D call TRBD1 (5 bases). Material for sequencing was peripheral blood. CDR3 nucleotide sequence: TGCAGCGTGGGGCTCGGGCAGGTTGAGTACTTC. As protein: CSVGLGQVEYF.